A single sample gave rise to the 25 T cell receptor beta chains below, sequenced in a study of blood T cells in healthy people across ages. Sample-barcoded 5' priming and a J-beta primer mix drove a second PCR of roughly 6 to 12 cycles. TCRdb reprocessed the 5' RACE reads via MiXCR and lists one record per CDR3 protein. Here the sample spans around 1.5 million distinct CDR3 sequences, 30% to 40% being singletons. The sequenced material came from blood. These TCRs come from a woman aged 30 to 39 in good health.

A note on this clonotype: The junction differs from germline at one of its ends, possibly a read error. The chain is built from TRBV20-1 and TRBJ1-2, with D possibly TRBD1 on 6 matching bases. Germline V gene lookup returns CDR1 DFQATT and CDR2 SNEGSKA (reference sequence). This CDR3 contains 12 residues. DNA for the CDR3: TGCAGTGCCATCGGACAGAAATATGACTACACCTTC. This gives the protein CSAIGQKYDYTF.

V usage is TRBV7-6 and J usage is TRBJ2-5; 12 bases fit TRBD1. Looked up from germline, CDR1 is SGHVS and CDR2 is FNYEAQ. J gave up 5 bases and V 2 bases, and 6 bases lay outside the gene matches. The CDR3 length is 16 residues. The chain's CDR3 is CASSLRGTGGSETQYF. The CDR3 DNA sequence: TGTGCCAGCAGCTTACGCGGGACAGGGGGCTCTGAGACCCAGTACTTC. Looking up the rest from reference TRBV7-6 and TRBJ2-5 gives the full variable domain: GAGVSQSPRYKVTKRGQDVALRCDPISGHVSLYWYRQALGQGPEFLTYFNYEAQQDKSGLPNDRFSAERPEGSISTLTIQRTEQRDSAMYRCASSLRGTGGSETQYFGPGTRLLVL.

This chain uses TRBV7-9 with TRBJ2-7, with a possible D match to TRBD2 (6 bases). In germline, CDR1 is SEHNR, CDR2 FQNEAQ (reference sequence). The CDR3 has 14 residues. Trimming shortened V by 5 bases and J by 2 bases, and 13 bases separated the two germline ends. The CDR3 region has the DNA TGTGCCAGCAGCGCCGGGACTTTCCCCTACGAGCAGTACTTC. This encodes CASSAGTFPYEQYF. The full variable domain, completed using reference TRBV7-9 and TRBJ2-7, is DTGVSQNPRHKITKRGQNVTFRCDPISEHNRLYWYRQTLGQGPEFLTYFQNEAQLEKSRLLSDRFSAERPKGSFSTLEIQRTEQGDSAMYLCASSAGTFPYEQYFGPGTRLTVT.

The J gene is TRBJ2-1, the V gene TRBV10-3, with 9 bases that match TRBD1. V lost 0 bases to trimming and J lost 7 bases; unmatched junction nucleotides: 4. Germline-derived CDR1 and CDR2 are ENHRY and SYGVKD. This CDR3 spans 15 amino acids. CDR3 region: CAISESWDRVNEQFF. In nucleotides, the CDR3 is TGTGCCATCAGTGAGTCCTGGGACAGGGTTAATGAGCAGTTCTTC.

The table lists this clonotype with many counts. The CDR3 protein is CSVGTRGTDTQYF. The CDR3 DNA reads as TGCAGCGTTGGAACCAGGGGGACAGATACGCAGTATTTT. V usage is TRBV29-1 and J usage is TRBJ2-3; TRBD1 matches at 7 bases. This CDR3 is 13 amino acids long. From germline, CDR1 is SQVTM and CDR2 ANQGSEA. Losses at the gene ends were 4 bases for V and 3 bases for J; bases not matched to a gene: 4.

This clonotype has more than one count but fewer than ten. The V gene is TRBV14, the J gene TRBJ2-1; a possible D gene is TRBD1 (5 bases). Deletions cut 3 bases from V and 7 bases from J, with 19 bases between. In germline, CDR1 is SGHDN, CDR2 FVKESK. CDR3 size: 16 residues. CDR3 in DNA: TGTGCCAGCAGCCATGTTACTATGGGGCCTTGGAATGAGCAGTTCTTC. It encodes CASSHVTMGPWNEQFF.

This clonotype occurred many times. The rearrangement joins TRBV7-3 to TRBJ2-1; 11 nucleotides align to TRBD2. The length of the CDR3 is 16 residues. Trimming removed 4 bases from V and 1 base from J; junction bases left unmatched: 3. The germline V gene encodes CDR1 SGHTA and CDR2 FQGTGA. CDR3 in amino acids: CASSSTSGASYNEQFF. CDR3 nucleotides: TGTGCCAGCAGCTCGACTAGCGGGGCGTCCTACAATGAGCAGTTCTTC.

This chain uses TRBV19 with TRBJ1-5; 11 bases map to TRBD1. The length of the CDR3 is 14 residues. In germline, CDR1 is LNHDA, CDR2 SQIVND (reference sequence). J gave up 6 bases and V 10 bases, and 8 bases lay outside the gene matches. The CDR3 sequence is CATRDRGLSQPQHF. The CDR3 DNA reads TGTGCCACCAGGGACAGGGGGTTAAGTCAGCCCCAGCATTTT.

In its sample, this clonotype was seen many times. A junction end diverges from the germline sequence, so it may reflect a read error. The V and J genes are TRBV5-1 and TRBJ2-1, with a tentative D call TRBD2 (6 bases). CDR1 and CDR2 from the germline V gene are SGHRS and YFSETQ. The CDR3 loop spans 16 amino acids. The CDR3 bases are TGTGCCAGCAGTTTAGTAGCGGTAAGCTCCTACAATGAGCAGTTCTTC. Protein sequence: CASSLVAVSSYNEQFF.

This clonotype has only one observation. The rearrangement links TRBV29-1 to TRBJ2-1, with D possibly called TRBD1 or TRBD2 (5 bases each). This CDR3 is 18 amino acids long. Trimming cost V 8 bases and J 5 bases, with 31 bases left between them. Germline CDR1 reads SQVTM; CDR2 reads ANQGSEA. Here the CDR3 reads CSSGRGSYVTDGNNEQFF. CDR3 nucleotides: TGCAGCTCCGGCCGGGGCAGCTACGTAACCGACGGGAACAATGAGCAGTTCTTC.

The chain joins TRBV9 to TRBJ2-2, with a weak D call TRBD1 (5 bases). Per germline, CDR1 SGDLS and CDR2 YYNGEE. Deletions cut 0 bases from V and 3 bases from J, with 9 bases between. The CDR3 has 15 residues. The DNA for the CDR3 is TGTGCCAGCAGCGTAGCGGCAGGGCACACCGGGGAGCTGTTTTTT. Translated, it gives CASSVAAGHTGELFF.

The V call is TRBV5-1, the J call TRBJ2-7; tentative D call: TRBD1 (6 bases). The CDR3 sequence is 14 residues long. V lost 7 bases and J lost 0, with 14 bases in between. Germline V gene lookup returns CDR1 SGHRS and CDR2 YFSETQ. As DNA, the CDR3 is TGCGCCAGCTTCAACCGGGACAACTCCTACGAGCAGTACTTC. The encoded protein is CASFNRDNSYEQYF.

The chain couples TRBV6-2 or TRBV6-3 to TRBJ2-1; 9 nucleotides agree with TRBD2. The V gene end was trimmed by 3 bases and the J gene end by 10 bases; junction bases not matched to a gene: 13. Per germline, CDR1 MNHEY and CDR2 SVGEGT. The CDR3 spans 16 residues. The CDR3 DNA sequence: TGTGCCAGCAGTTATAGGGGGACTAGCAGCCCACGGGAGCAGTTCTTC. Protein sequence: CASSYRGTSSPREQFF.

The chain uses TRBV4-2 and TRBJ2-4; TRBD2 aligns across 9 bases. The end of the DNA aligns better with TRBJ2-7, so the J call may be wrong. The germline gives CDR1 LGHNA, CDR2 YNFKEQ. The CDR3 length is 17 residues. The CDR3 reads CASSLRRGGTQHYEQYF. CDR3 DNA sequence: TGTGCCAGCAGTTTACGGCGGGGGGGCACGCAACACTACGAGCAGTACTTC.

Points on this clonotype: A read error is possible here, since a much larger clone lies one base away. This rearrangement joins TRBV6-1 to TRBJ2-1; TRBD2 matches 8 bases. The J call may be in error: the DNA end matches TRBJ2-7 better. CDR1 and CDR2 (germline): MNHNS, SASEGT. The CDR3 covers 15 residues. The CDR3 DNA is TGTGCCAGCTCTGTAGCGGGGAACTCCTACAATGAGCAGTACTTC. It encodes CASSVAGNSYNEQYF.

This clonotype has only a few counts. The V gene is TRBV5-1, the J gene TRBJ2-3, with D possibly matching TRBD2 (6 bases). Germline V gene sequence: CDR1 SGHRS, CDR2 YFSETQ. CDR3 length: 13 amino acids. V was pared by 7 bases and J by 4 bases, with 13 bases between. The CDR3 sequence: CASGMEGADTQYF. DNA for the CDR3: TGCGCCAGCGGTATGGAGGGCGCAGATACGCAGTATTTT.

As concerns this clonotype: One junction end disagrees with the germline gene, perhaps due to a read error. This rearrangement joins TRBV4-1 to TRBJ2-1; 10 nucleotides match TRBD1. The CDR3 covers 16 residues. The V gene's germline CDR1 is MGHRA and CDR2 YSYEKL. DNA for the CDR3: TGCTCCAGCAGCCAAGAGGGACAGGGGACCTACAATGAGCAGTTCTTC. This gives the protein CSSSQEGQGTYNEQFF.

V usage is TRBV3-1 and J usage is TRBJ1-1; TRBD1 aligns across 7 bases. Trimming removed 4 bases from V and 3 bases from J; junction bases left unmatched: 11. Germline V lookup: CDR1 LGHDT, CDR2 YNNKEL (reference sequence). The CDR3 consists of 16 residues. The CDR3 sequence: CASSPDRALRDTEAFF. The DNA of the CDR3 is TGTGCCAGCAGCCCAGACAGGGCCCTACGGGACACTGAAGCTTTCTTT.

The V gene is TRBV6-5, the J gene TRBJ2-3, with a weak D call TRBD2 (5 bases). The V gene lost 0 bases and the J gene lost 0 bases, with 7 bases spanning the gap. The germline V gene has CDR1 MNHEY and CDR2 SVGAGI. CDR3 size: 15 residues. The CDR3 reads CASSYSGSSTDTQYF. The CDR3 coding sequence is TGTGCCAGCAGTTACTCGGGGAGTAGCACAGATACGCAGTATTTT.

J is TRBJ2-7 and V is TRBV28, with a possible D match to TRBD1 (5 bases). CDR3 length: 12 amino acids. Trimming shortened V by 8 bases and J by 5 bases, and 13 bases separated the two germline ends. Germline values: CDR1 MDHEN, CDR2 SYDVKM. CDR3 sequence (DNA): TGTGCCAGCGGGCAGGACACCGACGAGCAGTACTTC. It specifies CASGQDTDEQYF.

This clonotype was seen a handful of times. The chain couples TRBV10-3 to TRBJ2-1; D might be TRBD1 or TRBD2, each matching 6 bases. This CDR3 is 16 amino acids long. V was shortened by 6 bases and J by 0 bases, with 15 bases between the two germline ends. Germline CDR1 and CDR2: ENHRY and SYGVKD. For the CDR3, the DNA is TGTGCCATCAGGGGGGCGGGACAAAGCTCCTACAATGAGCAGTTCTTC. It translates to CAIRGAGQSSYNEQFF.

There are a few counts of this clonotype. This chain uses TRBV6-4 with TRBJ2-1; TRBD2 matches at 9 bases. V was clipped by 4 bases and J by 12 bases; unmatched bases: 10. Germline CDR1 MRHNA, CDR2 SNTAGT. This CDR3 spans 14 amino acids. The CDR3 spells CASSVAGGPGRQFF. CDR3 DNA sequence: TGTGCCAGCAGTGTGGCGGGAGGGCCGGGCAGGCAGTTCTTC.

This clonotype turned up a few times. The J gene is TRBJ2-5, the V gene TRBV5-1; 9 bases match TRBD2. The CDR3 has 16 amino acids. Trimming took 1 base from V and 2 from J; bases not matched to a gene: 6. CDR1 is SGHRS, CDR2 YFSETQ, per germline. Here the CDR3 DNA reads TGCGCCAGCAGCTTGAATTCGCGGGGGGGACAAGAGACCCAGTACTTC. Residues: CASSLNSRGGQETQYF.

The chain links TRBV20-1 to TRBJ2-3; TRBD1 or TRBD2 may be the D gene (6 bases each). Trimming cost V 3 bases and J 2 bases, with 15 bases left between them. There are 15 residues in the CDR3. CDR1 and CDR2 from the germline V gene are DFQATT and SNEGSKA (reference sequence). CDR3 coding DNA: TGCAGTGCTAGGACCGCGGGACACCTCACAGATACGCAGTATTTT. Translating it yields CSARTAGHLTDTQYF.

The V and J genes are TRBV7-3 and TRBJ2-5, with 8 bases identical to TRBD2. The CDR3 totals 14 residues. The junction had 6 bases not matched to a gene; V was cut back by 5 bases and J by 4 bases. Germline values: CDR1 SGHTA, CDR2 FQGTGA. The CDR3 loop reads CASSRTSRTETQYF. The DNA of the CDR3 is TGTGCCAGCAGCCGGACTAGCCGGACAGAGACCCAGTACTTC. Filled out from reference TRBV7-3 and TRBJ2-5, the complete variable domain reads GAGVSQTPSNKVTEKGKYVELRCDPISGHTALYWYRQSLGQGPEFLIYFQGTGAADDSGLPNDRFFAVRPEGSVSTLKIQRTERGDSAVYLCASSRTSRTETQYFGPGTRLLVL.